Only a few counts were recorded for the clone carrying this TCR beta chain. As processed by the authors: By means of reference gene primer amplification, nucleated cell counts were estimated. TCRdb keeps only in-frame clones here, not all; method: immunoSEQ multiplex PCR. The DNA was the basis for D and trimming; V, J and clone size are from that table. This sample has approximately 90,000 clones; about 83% occur once, and the top ten carry roughly 50%. This sample is part of a study of blood T cell repertoires in COVID-19. Study details: The United States, Italy and Spain provided the acute and convalescent COVID-19 samples. In each case, the material was cDNA or gDNA derived from T cells, B-cell-depleted T cells, or PBMCs.

V was clipped by 2 bases and J by 3 bases, with 7 bases between them. The CDR3 is 13 amino acids. Germline loops: CDR1 SGHVS, CDR2 FNYEAQ. The chain carries TRBV7-6 and TRBJ1-1; D is unresolved. Material for sequencing was peripheral blood. This clonotype originated in a human donor in a cohort sampled during active COVID-19. The CDR3 DNA reads TGTGCCAGCAGCTTACGCGGGGACACTGAAGCTTTCTTT. It yields the protein CASSLRGDTEAFF.